One and the same sample provided the 9 T cell receptor beta chains below, sequenced in a study of cytomegalovirus exposure and HLA in healthy donors. PCR used 60 Vbeta primers and 13 Jbeta primers. Clones were sequenced by immunoSEQ multiplex PCR, and TCRdb holds only the in-frame ones, with some missing. The table lists about 150,000 clones, roughly 85% of them singletons. What was sequenced was PBMCs. These receptors originate from a woman aged 18-35 years in good health and CMV-seronegative.

J is TRBJ2-2 and V is TRBV11-3; the D gene is possibly TRBD1 (5 bases). Trimming took off 1 base at V and 4 bases at J, with 7 bases between the two ends. This CDR3 has 14 amino acids. Per germline, CDR1 SGHNT and CDR2 YENEEA. The CDR3 nucleotides are TGTGCCAGCAGCTTAGTGACAGCCACCGGGGAGCTGTTTTTT. This encodes CASSLVTATGELFF.

V usage is TRBV9 and J usage is TRBJ2-1, with TRBD2 matching over 14 bases. Germline V gene lookup returns CDR1 SGDLS and CDR2 YYNGEE. This CDR3 comprises 20 residues. The junction had 8 bases not matched to a gene; V was cut back by 0 bases and J by 0 bases. CDR3 region: CASSVAPGTSGSSSYNEQFF. CDR3 sequence (DNA): TGTGCCAGCAGCGTAGCCCCCGGGACTAGCGGGAGTTCCTCCTACAATGAGCAGTTCTTC. Full variable domain (missing parts from reference TRBV9 and TRBJ2-1): DSGVTQTPKHLITATGQRVTLRCSPRSGDLSVYWYQQSLDQGLQFLIQYYNGEERAKGNILERFSAQQFPDLHSELNLSSLELGDSALYFCASSVAPGTSGSSSYNEQFFGPGTRLTVL.

The J gene is TRBJ2-7, the V gene TRBV6-6; 12 nucleotides agree with TRBD2. Germline CDR1 MNHNY, CDR2 SVGAGI (reference sequence). The CDR3 spans 14 residues. The V and J ends lost 8 bases and 4 bases, in that order; junction bases with no gene match: 6. The CDR3 DNA follows: TGTGCCAGCTCAGGACTAGCGGGAACTTACGAGCAGTACTTC. Encoded protein: CASSGLAGTYEQYF.

The chain uses TRBV7-3 and TRBJ2-7; 7 nucleotides agree with TRBD2. Germline CDR1 SGHTA, CDR2 FQGTGA. Germline trimming cut 3 bases from V and 3 bases from J; bases unmatched to any gene: 11. The CDR3 has 16 residues. CDR3 in DNA: TGTGCCAGCAGCTTTGATGGGGCGGGGACTATCTACGAGCAGTACTTC. Protein: CASSFDGAGTIYEQYF.

Concerning this clone itself: Different DNA sequences within this sample yield the same CDR3. The rearrangement joins TRBV5-6 to TRBJ1-4; no reliable D call. The CDR3 contains 15 residues. The germline V gene has CDR1 SGHDT and CDR2 YYEEEE. The V gene lost 0 bases and the J gene lost 8 bases, with 14 bases spanning the gap. CDR3 loop: CASSLAPLTGEKLFF. Here the CDR3 DNA reads TGTGCCAGCAGCTTGGCCCCCCTTACGGGGGAAAAACTGTTTTTT.

The V call is TRBV4-2, the J call TRBJ2-5, with 8 bases matching TRBD2. V was pared by 4 bases and J by 5 bases, with 9 bases of the junction left unmatched. The CDR3 consists of 15 residues. Germline CDR1 reads LGHNA; CDR2 reads YNFKEQ. CDR3 coding DNA: TGTGCCAGCAGCCCCCTTCGGACTAGCCCCGAGACCCAGTACTTC. Protein sequence: CASSPLRTSPETQYF.

This chain uses TRBV29-1 with TRBJ2-7; 7 bases agree with TRBD2. The CDR3 covers 12 residues. Germline lookup yields CDR1 SQVTM and CDR2 ANQGSEA. J was trimmed by 6 bases and V by 7 bases; bases with no gene match: 9. CDR3 sequence: CSAGGGSGEQYF. CDR3 in DNA: TGCAGCGCCGGGGGAGGGTCGGGCGAGCAGTACTTC.

This clone has just a few counts. The CDR3 loop is CSVEDSGGMFF. In DNA, the CDR3 is TGCAGCGTTGAAGATTCTGGGGGGATGTTTTTT. This rearrangement joins TRBV29-1 to TRBJ1-4; D is possibly TRBD1 (5 bases). V gave up 0 bases and J gave up 15 bases, with 11 bases separating them. The CDR3 contains 11 residues. Germline lookup yields CDR1 SQVTM and CDR2 ANQGSEA.

This chain connects TRBV29-1 to TRBJ2-3; D possibly corresponds to TRBD2 (5 bases). Germline CDR1 is SQVTM and CDR2 is ANQGSEA. This CDR3 comprises 12 residues. V shed 4 bases and J shed 4 bases, with 9 bases lying between them. This CDR3 reads CSVVPGADTQYF. CDR3 in DNA: TGCAGCGTTGTTCCCGGGGCAGATACGCAGTATTTT.